These 22 T cell receptor beta chains originate from one sample sequenced in a study of long-term antiretroviral therapy in people with HIV. Samples were assayed with immunoSEQ v3.0 at survey level. The table came from immunoSEQ multiplex PCR; TCRdb's copy has only in-frame clones and leaves some out. The sample records about 25,000 clones, almost 90% being singletons. Sequenced material: unsorted PBMCs, taken around 4.6 years after starting antiretroviral therapy. The receptors stem from a man aged 25 to 45 with HIV.

The chain links TRBV13 to TRBJ1-2, with TRBD1 as a possible D gene (6 bases). The CDR3 runs 14 residues. V was pared by 4 bases and J by 4 bases, with 13 bases between. Germline loops: CDR1 PRHDT, CDR2 FYEKMQ (reference sequence). This CDR3 reads CASSSAGALYGYTF. Written as DNA, the CDR3 is TGTGCCAGCAGCTCCGCAGGGGCTCTCTATGGCTACACCTTC.

The chain links TRBV30 to TRBJ2-5; no firm D call. Looked up from germline, CDR1 is GTSNPN and CDR2 is SVGIG (reference sequence). The V end lost 2 bases, the J end lost 1 base, and 8 bases lay between the germline ends. The CDR3 runs to 13 residues. The CDR3 DNA reads TGTGCCTGGAGTTTGGCGGTCCAAGAGACCCAGTACTTC. Protein product: CAWSLAVQETQYF.

The rearrangement uses TRBV5-6 and TRBJ1-3; maybe TRBD1 (6 bases). The CDR3 length is 16 residues. Germline V gene sequence: CDR1 SGHDT, CDR2 YYEEEE. Trimming stripped 4 bases from V and 0 bases from J, with 14 bases between. As DNA, the CDR3 is TGTGCCAGCAGCCTCCGGGACATAAGCTCTGGAAACACCATATATTTT. As protein: CASSLRDISSGNTIYF.

The CDR3 loop reads CASRYGQGVGYTF. CDR3 in DNA: TGTGCCAGCAGGTACGGACAGGGGGTCGGCTACACCTTC. The chain recombines TRBV6-6 with TRBJ1-2; 10 nucleotides line up with TRBD1. The CDR3 runs 13 residues. The V gene's germline CDR1 is MNHNY and CDR2 SVGAGI (reference sequence). V trimming: 6 bases; J trimming: 8 bases; junction bases outside the gene matches: 6.

CDR3 sequence reads: CASSNIPGAGGQPQHF. The CDR3 coding sequence is TGTGCCAGCAGCAATATTCCAGGGGCCGGAGGGCAGCCCCAGCATTTT. This chain uses TRBV27 with TRBJ1-5; D is possibly TRBD1 (6 bases). V lost 6 bases and J lost 7, with 22 bases in between. This CDR3 contains 16 residues. Germline V CDR1 and CDR2: MNHEY, SMNVEV (reference sequence).

J is TRBJ1-3 and V is TRBV9, with 9 nucleotides matching TRBD1. The CDR3 has 14 amino acids. Germline-derived CDR1 and CDR2 are SGDLS and YYNGEE. The V and J ends lost 5 bases and 0 bases, in that order; junction bases with no gene match: 0. CDR3 coding DNA: TGTGCCAGCAGACAGGGGGCCTCTGGAAACACCATATATTTT. This encodes CASRQGASGNTIYF.

This clone was seen only a few times. The chain couples TRBV13 to TRBJ2-2; TRBD1 or TRBD2 may be the D gene (5 bases each). The CDR3 loop spans 15 amino acids. Germline loops: CDR1 PRHDT, CDR2 FYEKMQ (reference sequence). Trimming took off 3 bases at V and 6 bases at J, with 14 bases between the two ends. For the CDR3, the DNA is TGTGCCAGCAGCTTGGGGGAAGGGTTAGCCGGGGAGCTGTTTTTT. It codes for CASSLGEGLAGELFF.

The rearrangement joins TRBV4-2 to TRBJ2-7; the D gene is possibly TRBD2 (5 bases). Germline CDR1 and CDR2: LGHNA and YNFKEQ. This CDR3 contains 13 residues. V lost 5 bases and J 3 bases, leaving 11 bases between the germline ends. CDR3: CASSSGLNYEQYF. The CDR3 coding sequence is TGTGCCAGCAGCTCTGGACTGAACTACGAGCAGTACTTC.

CDR3 protein: CASSESETWGTDTQYF. DNA of the CDR3: TGTGCCAGCAGTGAATCCGAGACCTGGGGCACAGATACGCAGTATTTT. This chain links TRBV6-1 with TRBJ2-3; D not certain. This CDR3 region has 16 residues. Trimming pared 2 bases from V and 1 base from J, leaving 13 bases between. The germline gives CDR1 MNHNS, CDR2 SASEGT.

J is TRBJ1-6 and V is TRBV30; the match to TRBD1 covers 9 bases. Germline CDR1 is GTSNPN and CDR2 is SVGIG (reference sequence). Trimming at V came to 7 bases and at J to 10 bases, leaving 8 bases not matched to a gene. The CDR3 is 13 residues long. The chain's CDR3 is CAFSGTGNSPLHF. In DNA, the CDR3 is TGTGCCTTCTCCGGGACAGGGAACTCACCCCTCCACTTT.

The V call is TRBV5-6, the J call TRBJ2-6; no definite D call. With 2 bases removed from V and 0 bases from J, the gap between germline ends came to 6 bases. The CDR3 sequence is 15 residues long. Germline V CDR1 and CDR2: SGHDT, YYEEEE. DNA of the CDR3: TGTGCCAGCAGCTTATCAAGCTCTGGGGCCAACGTCCTGACTTTC. Residues: CASSLSSSGANVLTF.

This clone was detected once. This chain uses TRBV19 with TRBJ1-5, with 8 nucleotides matching TRBD1. Germline CDR1 is LNHDA and CDR2 is SQIVND (reference sequence). The trim removed 5 bases at V and 1 base at J, leaving 4 bases unmatched. The CDR3 has 15 amino acids. The CDR3 region is CASSPQGASNQPQHF. The CDR3 DNA reads as TGTGCCAGTAGTCCCCAGGGGGCAAGCAATCAGCCCCAGCATTTT. Full variable domain (rest looked up from reference TRBV19 and TRBJ1-5): DGGITQSPKYLFRKEGQNVTLSCEQNLNHDAMYWYRQDPGQGLRLIYYSQIVNDFQKGDIAEGYSVSREKKESFPLTVTSAQKNPTAFYLCASSPQGASNQPQHFGDGTRLSIL.

The chain employs TRBV9 and TRBJ2-1; D gene uncertain. Trimming removed 4 bases from V and 8 bases from J, with 10 bases in between. CDR3 length equals 12 residues. Germline CDR1 is SGDLS and CDR2 is YYNGEE. The CDR3 is CASSPGSDEQFF. The CDR3 nucleotides read TGTGCCAGCAGCCCCGGATCTGATGAGCAGTTCTTC.

A single count supports this clone. The gene calls are TRBV6-1 and TRBJ2-2; maybe TRBD1 (5 bases). Trimming took 1 base from V and 3 from J, leaving 9 bases between them. Germline loops: CDR1 MNHNS, CDR2 SASEGT. The CDR3 is 15 amino acids. CDR3 residues: CASSEGQGHTGELFF. The CDR3, as DNA: TGTGCCAGCAGTGAAGGGCAGGGTCACACCGGGGAGCTGTTTTTT.

The rearrangement joins TRBV6-5 to TRBJ1-4; 7 bases are shared with TRBD1. Per germline, CDR1 MNHEY and CDR2 SVGAGI. V trimming: 7 bases; J trimming: 3 bases; junction bases outside the gene matches: 5. The CDR3 extends over 14 amino acids. CDR3 sequence reads: CASNRGGSNEKLFF. Here the CDR3 DNA reads TGTGCCAGCAATCGAGGGGGCTCTAATGAAAAACTGTTTTTT.

This clone was seen only a few times. The chain recombines TRBV7-2 with TRBJ1-6; TRBD1 matches at 7 bases. CDR3 length: 16 residues. The junction had 6 bases not matched to a gene; V was cut back by 5 bases and J by 2 bases. Germline V gene lookup returns CDR1 SGHTA and CDR2 FQGNSA. CDR3 protein: CASSTGDSTYNSPLHF. The CDR3 bases are TGTGCCAGCAGCACTGGGGACAGCACCTATAATTCACCCCTCCACTTT.

The V gene is TRBV27, the J gene TRBJ1-5; D remains ambiguous. This CDR3 is 14 amino acids long. CDR1 MNHEY and CDR2 SMNVEV come from the germline V gene (reference sequence). Trimming pared 10 bases from V and 0 bases from J, leaving 13 bases between. CDR3 protein: CATSGLGSNQPQHF. DNA for the CDR3: TGTGCCACCAGCGGTTTGGGTAGCAATCAGCCCCAGCATTTT.

The rearrangement uses TRBV4-2 and TRBJ2-3; 7 bases match TRBD1. V lost 1 base to trimming and J lost 2 bases; unmatched junction nucleotides: 3. Germline loops: CDR1 LGHNA, CDR2 YNFKEQ. CDR3 size: 15 residues. The CDR3 reads CASSQVRGLTDTQYF. CDR3 coding DNA: TGTGCCAGCAGCCAAGTAAGGGGGCTCACAGATACGCAGTATTTT.

In nucleotides, the CDR3 is TGTGCCAGCAGCTTCAGGGGGGACGAGCAGTACTTC. Residues: CASSFRGDEQYF. The J gene is TRBJ2-7, the V gene TRBV7-6; D perhaps matches TRBD1 (7 bases). The CDR3 consists of 12 residues. The germline V and J ends were trimmed by 3 bases and 5 bases, with 8 bases remaining between them. Germline CDR1 SGHVS, CDR2 FNYEAQ.

The rearrangement joins TRBV6-5 to TRBJ2-7; no firm D call. The CDR3 contains 14 residues. Germline lookup yields CDR1 MNHEY and CDR2 SVGAGI. V was pared by 5 bases and J by 4 bases, with 15 bases between. CDR3 protein: CASSNIAGEYEQYF. The CDR3 coding sequence is TGTGCCAGCAGTAACATCGCTGGGGAATACGAGCAGTACTTC.

This chain connects TRBV9 to TRBJ2-7; TRBD2 agrees at 7 bases. Looked up from germline, CDR1 is SGDLS and CDR2 is YYNGEE. The V and J ends lost 2 bases and 5 bases, in that order; junction bases with no gene match: 10. This CDR3 region has 15 residues. The CDR3: CASSVGTGGGDEQYF. The DNA of the CDR3 is TGTGCCAGCAGCGTTGGGACGGGAGGAGGCGACGAGCAGTACTTC.

The rearrangement links TRBV5-6 to TRBJ2-1; D is unresolved. This CDR3 has 12 residues. Trimming pared 2 bases from V and 9 bases from J, leaving 9 bases between. Germline V CDR1 and CDR2: SGHDT, YYEEEE. CDR3 DNA sequence: TGTGCCAGCAGCTTCCCTTCGCGTGAGCAGTTCTTC. This encodes CASSFPSREQFF.